A selection of T cell receptor beta chains follows, all from one sample in a study of human T cells and chemical hapten exposure. TCRdb independently ran MiXCR on the RACE reads; one entry per CDR3 protein. The sample includes approximately 90,000 distinct CDR3 sequences, 9.5% to 15% of them seen just once. The specimen was whole blood, collected in connection with sensitization to the hapten diphenylcyclopropenone (DPC). These receptors all come from a woman aged 40-49 years with alopecia areata. Some clones in this sample may be carry-over from other donors' samples. Both conserved end residues are part of each CDR3. The D gene is left open where the match is weak. A clone size is listed for some rows: how often the clone was seen (once, few, many), or a class if it is expanded.

many,TRBV6-2/TRBV6-3,TRBD2,TRBJ2-7,TGTGCCAGCAGTAACCAGGGACTAGCGGGAGACGAGCAGTACTTC,CASSNQGLAGDEQYF
few,TRBV6-2/TRBV6-3,TRBD2,TRBJ2-7,TGTGCCAGCAGTTACTCGCGGGAGCGGGATGTCTCCTACGAGCAGTACTTC,CASSYSRERDVSYEQYF
many,TRBV4-1,.,TRBJ1-1,TGCGCCAGCAGCCAAGTTTTCAGGACTGGAGACACTGAAGCTTTCTTT,CASSQVFRTGDTEAFF
few,TRBV19,TRBD1,TRBJ1-1,TGTGCCAGTAGTATCGGGACAGGGGGAATGAACACTGAAGCTTTCTTT,CASSIGTGGMNTEAFF
.,TRBV5-1,.,TRBJ2-7,TGCGCCAGCAGCCCAGCCGCCTCCTACGAGCAGTACTTC,CASSPAASYEQYF
.,TRBV7-2,TRBD2,TRBJ2-6,TGTGCCAGCAGCTTAAGTAGTCCGGGACTAGCGGGAGGAGGTGGGGCCAACGTCCTGACTTTC,CASSLSSPGLAGGGGANVLTF
.,TRBV9,.,TRBJ2-5,TGTGCCAGCAGCGTAGCTCCGGGCGAGACCCAGTACTTC,CASSVAPGETQYF
few,TRBV29-1,.,TRBJ2-7,TGCAGCGTTGTCCGGACGGTCTCCTACGAGCAGTACTTC,CSVVRTVSYEQYF
few,TRBV29-1,.,TRBJ2-2,TGCAGCGTTGGCCACCAGGGAAACGGGGAGCTGTTTTTT,CSVGHQGNGELFF
.,TRBV14,.,TRBJ2-3,TGTGCCAGCAGCTCCCGGCAGCGCACAGATACGCAGTATTTT,CASSSRQRTDTQYF
.,TRBV5-1,TRBD2,TRBJ2-3,TGCGCCAGCAGCGAGCGGACTAGCGGTCTTAGCACAGATACGCAGTATTTT,CASSERTSGLSTDTQYF
.,TRBV6-6,TRBD2,TRBJ2-1,TGTGCCAGCAGTTACCCGACTAGCGGGACGTACAATGAGCAGTTCTTC,CASSYPTSGTYNEQFF
few,TRBV12-3/TRBV12-4,TRBD1,TRBJ1-4,TGTGCCAGCAGTTTGCAGGGGGCCGGTAATGAAAAACTGTTTTTT,CASSLQGAGNEKLFF
.,TRBV19,TRBD2,TRBJ2-3,TGTGCCAGTAGTCCCGGGACTAGCGGTTATACTAGCACAGATACGCAGTATTTT,CASSPGTSGYTSTDTQYF
.,TRBV7-3,.,TRBJ2-5,TGTGCCAGCAGCTTACTAGGAGGAGAGGAAGAGACCCAGTACTTC,CASSLLGGEEETQYF
many,TRBV6-1,.,TRBJ1-2,TGTGCCAGCAGTGAAATGGCGACAGGACCTAACTATGGCTACACCTTC,CASSEMATGPNYGYTF
many,TRBV6-2/TRBV6-3,.,TRBJ1-1,TGTGCCAGCAGTAAGGAGGGTATGAACACTGAAGCTTTCTTT,CASSKEGMNTEAFF
.,TRBV5-1,TRBD2,TRBJ2-1,TGCGCCAGCGGGACTAGCGGGTCACTAGGGCAGTTCTTC,CASGTSGSLGQFF
few,TRBV9,.,TRBJ1-6,TGTGCCAGCAGCGTAGCTGACAGATTGAATTCACCCCTCCACTTT,CASSVADRLNSPLHF
.,TRBV6-2/TRBV6-3,.,TRBJ2-1,TGTGCCAGCAAACCGGAGGGGGCTAGCGGGCCCCGCTCCTACAATGAGCAGTTCTTC,CASKPEGASGPRSYNEQFF
few,TRBV7-2,TRBD1,TRBJ2-7,TGTGCCAGCAGCTCGGACAGGGGGAGCTCCTACGAGCAGTACTTC,CASSSDRGSSYEQYF
many,TRBV7-8,.,TRBJ1-4,TGTGCCAGCAGCCCCCAACGGTTCCCAATGGCTAATGAAAAACTGTTTTTT,CASSPQRFPMANEKLFF
few,TRBV28,TRBD1,TRBJ2-7,TGTGCCAGCAGTCCACCGGGACAGGTTTACGAGCAGTACTTC,CASSPPGQVYEQYF